This TCR beta chain came from a study of cytotoxic CD8 clonotypes in ibrutinib-treated CLL. Study conclusions and caveats: Whereas clonality rose at ibrutinib response, it declined toward baseline at progression. Once treatment began, public clonotypes, which were uncommon, contracted or stayed stable. At baseline, clonality was higher than in age-matched healthy donors and correlated with CD8+ counts.

V dropped 0 bases and J dropped 4 bases, with 7 bases sitting between them. Germline loops: CDR1 SGDLS, CDR2 YYNGEE. The CDR3 has 14 residues. Repertoires were generated with immunoSEQ multiplex PCR, while TCRdb's copy carries only in-frame clones and drops some. The data show about 140,000 clones, about 84% seen once. Of note for this clone: Its antigen is as yet unknown.

Sequenced here: PBMCs, sampled after 36 months of ibrutinib treatment. The rearrangement links TRBV9 to TRBJ2-2, with D unresolved. This TCR derives from a human donor with chronic lymphocytic leukemia. The CDR3 coding sequence is TGTGCCAGCAGCGTAGTAGGGCTCACCGGGGAGCTGTTTTTT. This encodes CASSVVGLTGELFF.